The present entry profiles one T cell receptor (beta chain) with its context. Its binding antigen is unknown. Base qualities are missing; no much larger clone stands one base away. In the germline V gene, CDR1 corresponds to SQVTM and CDR2 to ANQGSEA. For this chain, trimming is 6 bases at the V end and 7 bases at the J end, and the number of junction bases without a gene match is 8. Measured from the cysteine to the phenylalanine, the CDR3 is 13 residues long. Left in the record is the CDR3 DNA by itself, 39 bases read in frame from the first base. From each donor, a single peripheral blood sample of about 116 mL on average was drawn into heparinised tubes. Using a panel that included CD45RO, CCR7, CD25, CD127, CD95 and CD27, naive, central memory, regulatory and stem cell-like memory CD4+ T cells were sorted on a BD FACSAria II. Purity was above 98% for every sorted population. PBMCs were isolated immediately by Lymphoprep density gradient centrifugation and stained directly without culture. Samples were stained and sorted in pairs, with one healthy donor and one patient per experiment, so that batch effects were minimized.

This entry comes from a study of beta chain features in type 1 diabetes (dated by TCRdb to the late 2010s). Background on the whole study: Mean age, gender distribution, total cell number and subset yield did not differ between patients and healthy donors. Across all samples, around 99 million sorted cells were examined, and cell number per subset correlated strongly with RNA yield. In the study, TCRB repertoires of sorted circulating CD4+ T cell subsets from recently diagnosed type 1 diabetes patients were compared with those of matched healthy donors. Regulatory and stem cell-like memory subsets were isolated from only 8 patients and roughly eight healthy donors, whereas naive and central memory subsets came from all 28 donors.

The investigation overall reported the following: HLA sub-analyses involved small numbers of individuals, so any influence of HLA type on TCRB rearrangement remained unresolved. Naive, central memory and regulatory TCRB repertoires appeared to be more similar among patients than among healthy donors. Type 1 diabetes patients showed a moderate but significant shortening of TCRB CDR3 length in all four CD4+ subsets. PCR might favor shorter templates, but patient and control samples were amplified and corrected together, so any skew would affect both groups equally. At VDJ recombination sites, type 1 diabetes patients had fewer insertions and more deleted nucleotides, which implies abnormalities in thymic rearrangement. Because cDNA rather than genomic DNA was sequenced, highly expressing activated cells could have been over-represented, although no difference in activation and CD3 levels was found between groups.

The entire isolated RNA was reverse transcribed using the High Capacity cDNA Reverse Transcription Kit, and thus expressed TCRB transcripts were sequenced. Naive, central memory and regulatory T cell samples underwent deep immunoSEQ sequencing, averaging around 4 million total reads per sample. Sorted cells were lysed in RLT buffer, and RNA was extracted using DNase-treated RNeasy Micro or Mini kits according to cell number. To prevent cross-contamination, each cell subset was processed individually, whereas patient and healthy donor samples were processed jointly. The immunoSEQ multiplex PCR was used to amplify TCRB sequences from cDNA, yielding 87-bp fragments that span the CDR3 region. The amplicons were sequenced using the Illumina HiSeq platform. Per the source publication's procedure: PCR bias was computationally corrected using synthetic template baselines, reads within Hamming distance 2 were collapsed, and singletons that could not be merged were discarded. Reads were aligned against IMGT so that V, D and J genes, CDR3 length and insertions or deletions at six rearrangement sites could be assigned. Within each subset, clonotype counts were normalized to sorted cell number, and only after that were true diversity and Gini coefficients computed with the tcR R package. Repertoire sharing was quantified using the overlap coefficient calculated on TCRB nucleotide sequences. TCRdb took this table from immuneACCESS and kept in-frame rearrangements with V and J called. Such tables lack part of the clones; where checked against another copy, unresolved V genes explain under half of the gap, and the rest is unexplained. V and J calls and clone size are given by that table; D and trimming were obtained from the DNA. This sample holds roughly 130,000 clones; over 15% were observed only once. Jointly, the top ten make up about 2.1% of the sample.

The material sequenced was central memory CD4+ T cells from blood. Here the chain combines TRBV29-1 and TRBJ1-1; 10 middle bases align to TRBD1. The sequence was collected from a man in his thirties or forties with type 1 diabetes. In nucleotide form, the sequence is TGCAGCGTGGACGACAGGGGGCAGGGTGAAGCTTTCTTT. Translated, it gives CSVDDRGQGEAFF.